The clone carrying this TCR beta chain occurred a few times. Antigen: not known. The sample is drawn from a study of blood T cells in healthy people across ages. Alongside a J-beta primer mix, a sample-barcoded 5' primer served in a second PCR lasting about 7 to 12 cycles. TCRdb processed the 5' RACE reads anew with MiXCR; each CDR3 protein has one entry. The sample lists approximately 800,000 distinct CDR3 sequences, approximately 35% occurring once. Study-wide results and limits: Estimates based on one million T cells were treated as lower bounds. Unknown CMV status may confound age-related changes in expanded clones. Versus aged donors, long-lived donors had higher diversity and more naive CD4+ cells.

Germline V CDR1 and CDR2: SGDLS, YYNGEE. Trimming stripped 0 bases from V and 7 bases from J, with 11 bases between. The CDR3 length is 14 residues. This rearrangement joins TRBV9 to TRBJ2-1; D uncertain. This clonotype was obtained from a man aged 18 to 29 in good health. Source material: blood. The CDR3, as DNA: TGTGCCAGCAGCGTAGAGAGGACGCCTAATGAGCAGTTCTTC. Amino acids: CASSVERTPNEQFF.